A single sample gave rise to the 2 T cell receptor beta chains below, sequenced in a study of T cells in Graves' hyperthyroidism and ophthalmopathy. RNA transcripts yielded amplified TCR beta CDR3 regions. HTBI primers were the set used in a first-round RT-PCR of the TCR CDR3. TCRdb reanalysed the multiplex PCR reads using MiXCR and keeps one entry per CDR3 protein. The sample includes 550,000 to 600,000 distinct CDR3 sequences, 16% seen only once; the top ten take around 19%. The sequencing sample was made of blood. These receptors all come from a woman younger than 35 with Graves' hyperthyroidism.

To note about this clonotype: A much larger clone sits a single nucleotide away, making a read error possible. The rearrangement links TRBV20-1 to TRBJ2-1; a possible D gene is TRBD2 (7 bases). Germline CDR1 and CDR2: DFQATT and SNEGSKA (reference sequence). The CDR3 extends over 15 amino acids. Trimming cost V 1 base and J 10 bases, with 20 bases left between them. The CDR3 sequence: CSARARGSGYYEQFF. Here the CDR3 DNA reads TGCAGTGCTAGAGCCAGGGGTAGCGGGTATTACGAGCAGTTCTTC.

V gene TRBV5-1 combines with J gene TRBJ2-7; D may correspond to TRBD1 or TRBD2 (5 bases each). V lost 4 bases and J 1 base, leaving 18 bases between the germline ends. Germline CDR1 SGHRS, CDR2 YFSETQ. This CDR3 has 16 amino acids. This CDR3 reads CASSLDRQRKSYEQYF. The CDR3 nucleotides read TGCGCCAGCAGCCTTGACCGACAGCGGAAGTCCTACGAGCAGTACTTC.